This TCR beta chain was recovered during a study of blood T cell repertoires in COVID-19. This clone is medium-sized by share. Trimming took off 3 bases at V and 11 bases at J, with 11 bases between the two ends. The CDR3 runs to 13 residues. Germline V gives CDR1 KGHSH, CDR2 LQKENI. Data came from immunoSEQ multiplex PCR; TCRdb stores just in-frame clones and leaves some out. The table includes around 97,000 clones, around 87% detected once. The chain uses TRBV18 and TRBJ1-6; maybe TRBD1 (5 bases). Sequenced input: peripheral blood. This receptor was taken from a human donor in a cohort sampled during active COVID-19. CDR3 nucleotide sequence: TGTGCCAGCTCACCCCAATCGGGGGCACCCCTCCACTTT. It yields the protein CASSPQSGAPLHF.